This is a list of T cell receptor beta chains from one sample in a study of T cells in localized non-small cell lung cancer. Clones were sequenced by immunoSEQ multiplex PCR, and TCRdb holds only the in-frame ones, with some missing. The sample has tens of thousands of clones, around 89% seen once; the top ten hold less than 7%. The sample was PBMCs, taken before any cancer treatment. These receptors came from a man aged 40-75 years with stage II lung adenocarcinoma. Both conserved end residues are part of each CDR3. The D gene is left open where the match is weak. Size is omitted from some rows. Given values are once, few, many or a class for expanded clones.

TRBJ1-5,NA,TRBD1,15,TRBV19,CASRQGKGGNQPQHF,TGTGCCAGTAGACAGGGGAAAGGGGGCAATCAGCCCCAGCATTTT
TRBJ1-5,NA,TRBD1,16,TRBV16,CASSQRGQGPYQPQHF,TGTGCCAGCAGCCAACGGGGACAGGGTCCTTATCAGCCCCAGCATTTT
TRBJ1-2,once,TRBD1,15,TRBV2,CASSDGTARNYGYTF,TGTGCCAGCAGTGATGGGACAGCCAGGAACTATGGCTACACCTTC
TRBJ1-2,NA,NA,14,TRBV25-1,CASSEPGSDYGYTF,TGTGCCAGCAGTGAACCGGGTTCTGACTATGGCTACACCTTC
TRBJ2-3,NA,NA,17,TRBV21-1,CASSLRQGSLSTDTQYF,TGTGCCAGCAGCCTGCGACAGGGAAGTCTTAGCACAGATACGCAGTATTTT
TRBJ2-5,NA,NA,12,TRBV14,CASSQTLETQYF,TGTGCCAGCAGCCAAACCTTAGAGACCCAGTACTTC
TRBJ2-1,NA,TRBD2,18,TRBV5-8,CASSLEAWGLPNHNEQFF,TGTGCCAGCAGCTTGGAGGCCTGGGGACTACCGAATCACAATGAGCAGTTCTTC
TRBJ1-4,once,NA,13,TRBV7-8,CASSRGLGEKLFF,TGTGCCAGCAGCCGGGGACTAGGTGAAAAACTGTTTTTT
TRBJ2-1,NA,TRBD2,18,TRBV27,CASAKLAGEWGSYNEQFF,TGTGCCAGCGCCAAACTAGCGGGAGAGTGGGGCTCCTACAATGAGCAGTTCTTC
TRBJ2-7,NA,TRBD2,14,TRBV7-3,CATATSGGLYEQYF,TGTGCCACCGCGACTAGCGGGGGTTTGTACGAGCAGTACTTC
TRBJ1-2,NA,NA,15,TRBV4-3,CASSQDAQDDYGYTF,TGCGCCAGCAGCCAAGATGCTCAGGATGACTATGGCTACACCTTC
TRBJ2-5,NA,TRBD2,13,TRBV14,CASNRAGGETQYF,TGTGCCAGCAACCGAGCGGGGGGAGAGACCCAGTACTTC
TRBJ1-4,NA,NA,13,TRBV27,CASRRDRLGKLFF,TGTGCCAGCAGACGGGACCGGTTAGGAAAACTGTTTTTT
TRBJ2-1,NA,TRBD2,17,TRBV4-3,CASSLGAGGSSYNEQFF,TGCGCCAGCAGCCTGGGGGCGGGGGGTAGCTCCTACAATGAGCAGTTCTTC
TRBJ2-7,NA,NA,14,TRBV7-2,CASSFGQGTYEQYF,TGTGCCAGCAGCTTCGGGCAGGGGACCTACGAGCAGTACTTC
TRBJ1-1,NA,NA,13,TRBV10-3,CAINDGITTEAFF,TGTGCCATCAATGACGGGATCACTACTGAAGCTTTCTTT
TRBJ2-1,NA,NA,13,TRBV11-2,CASSFASEGEQFF,TGCGCCAGCAGCTTCGCCTCTGAGGGGGAACAGTTCTTC
TRBJ1-2,NA,NA,16,TRBV4-1,CASSQDLLFPGEGYTF,TGCGCCAGCAGCCAAGATCTCCTATTTCCCGGGGAAGGCTACACCTTC
TRBJ1-1,NA,NA,14,TRBV5-5,CASSPGVRNTEAFF,TGTGCCAGCAGCCCAGGGGTGAGGAACACTGAAGCTTTCTTT
TRBJ2-1,NA,NA,14,TRBV7-6,CASRSLAGDNEQFF,TGTGCCAGCAGATCTTTGGCAGGGGACAATGAGCAGTTCTTC
TRBJ2-6,once,NA,15,TRBV9,CASSVGSTGANVLTF,TGTGCCAGCAGCGTAGGAAGTACTGGGGCCAACGTCCTGACTTTC
TRBJ2-7,NA,TRBD1,16,TRBV11-2,CASSGQGVSPPYEQYF,TGTGCCAGCAGCGGACAGGGGGTCTCTCCACCCTACGAGCAGTACTTC
TRBJ2-1,NA,NA,15,TRBV6-1,CASSVGHERNNEQFF,TGTGCCAGCAGTGTCGGTCACGAACGGAACAATGAGCAGTTCTTC
TRBJ2-7,once,TRBD1,13,TRBV7-2,CATALTGSYEQYF,TGTGCCACCGCACTGACAGGGTCCTACGAGCAGTACTTC
TRBJ2-3,NA,NA,12,TRBV28,CASSGQRGTQYF,TGTGCCAGCAGTGGACAGAGAGGTACGCAGTATTTT
TRBJ2-1,NA,NA,11,TRBV6-5,CASSYLQEQFF,TGTGCCAGCAGTTACTTACAAGAGCAGTTCTTC
TRBJ2-7,NA,NA,17,TRBV30,CAWSVVGSRKSYYEQYF,TGTGCCTGGAGTGTAGTGGGAAGTCGTAAATCCTACTACGAGCAGTACTTC
TRBJ2-7,NA,TRBD1,15,TRBV10-3,CAISESGTGTGEQYF,TGTGCCATCAGTGAGTCCGGGACAGGTACGGGGGAGCAGTACTTC
TRBJ1-1,NA,NA,15,TRBV28,CASSRGGGRFTEAFF,TGTGCCAGCAGTCGGGGCGGGGGGCGATTCACTGAAGCTTTCTTT
TRBJ2-1,NA,TRBD2,15,TRBV9,CASSASGRGLNEQFF,TGTGCCAGCAGCGCAAGCGGGAGAGGGTTGAATGAGCAGTTCTTC
TRBJ1-4,NA,NA,13,TRBV2,CASRLTASEKLFF,TGTGCCAGCCGACTGACGGCGAGTGAAAAACTGTTTTTT
TRBJ1-1,NA,NA,15,TRBV10-3,CAIAAPKEQGAEAFF,TGTGCCATCGCGGCTCCTAAGGAACAGGGCGCTGAAGCTTTCTTT
TRBJ2-5,NA,TRBD1,12,TRBV5-6,CASSGQAKAQYF,TGTGCCAGCAGCGGACAGGCGAAGGCCCAGTACTTC
TRBJ1-1,once,NA,14,TRBV14,CASSQRYWETEAFF,TGTGCCAGCAGCCAAAGGTATTGGGAAACTGAAGCTTTCTTT
TRBJ2-7,NA,TRBD2,15,TRBV7-3,CASSLNPSGAEGQYF,TGTGCCAGCAGCTTAAATCCTAGCGGGGCCGAGGGGCAGTACTTC
TRBJ2-1,NA,TRBD2,18,TRBV4-3,CASSQDPSGGRRGNEQFF,TGCGCCAGCAGCCAAGACCCTAGCGGGGGGCGGCGGGGTAATGAGCAGTTCTTC
TRBJ1-1,NA,NA,12,TRBV29-1,CSVLPGVTEAFF,TGCAGCGTTCTCCCGGGTGTCACTGAAGCTTTCTTT
TRBJ2-5,NA,NA,13,TRBV19,CASSTGSQETQYF,TGTGCCAGTAGTACCGGGTCGCAAGAGACCCAGTACTTC
TRBJ1-2,NA,TRBD1,13,TRBV6-1,CASRVGQGSGYTF,TGTGCCAGCAGGGTGGGACAGGGGTCTGGCTACACCTTC
TRBJ2-5,NA,NA,13,TRBV19,CASSSRGGETQYF,TGTGCCAGTAGTTCGAGGGGGGGAGAGACCCAGTACTTC